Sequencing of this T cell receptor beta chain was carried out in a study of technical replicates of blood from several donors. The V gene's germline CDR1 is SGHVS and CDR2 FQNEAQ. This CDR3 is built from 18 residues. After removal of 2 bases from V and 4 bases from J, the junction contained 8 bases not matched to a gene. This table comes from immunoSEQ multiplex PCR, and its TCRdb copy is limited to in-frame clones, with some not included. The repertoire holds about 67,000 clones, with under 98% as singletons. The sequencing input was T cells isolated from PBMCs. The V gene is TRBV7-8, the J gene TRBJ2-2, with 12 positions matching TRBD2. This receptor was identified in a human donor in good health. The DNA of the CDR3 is TGTGCCAGCAGCTTACTAGCGGGAGGGCTAACGCCCACCGGGGAGCTGTTTTTT. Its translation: CASSLLAGGLTPTGELFF.